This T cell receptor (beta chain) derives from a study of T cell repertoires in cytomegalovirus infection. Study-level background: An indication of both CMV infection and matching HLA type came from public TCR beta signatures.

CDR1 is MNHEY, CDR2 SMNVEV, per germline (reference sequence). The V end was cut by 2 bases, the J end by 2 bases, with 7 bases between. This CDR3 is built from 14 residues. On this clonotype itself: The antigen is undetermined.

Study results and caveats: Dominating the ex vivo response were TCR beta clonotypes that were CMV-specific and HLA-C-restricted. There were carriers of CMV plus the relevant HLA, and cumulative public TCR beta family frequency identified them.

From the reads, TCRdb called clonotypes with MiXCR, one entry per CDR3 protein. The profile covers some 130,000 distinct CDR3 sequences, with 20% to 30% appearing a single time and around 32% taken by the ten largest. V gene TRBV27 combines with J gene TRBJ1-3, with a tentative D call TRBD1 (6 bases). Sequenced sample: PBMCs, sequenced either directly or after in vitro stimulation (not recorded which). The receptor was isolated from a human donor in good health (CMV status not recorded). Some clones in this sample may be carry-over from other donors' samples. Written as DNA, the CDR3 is TGTGCCAGCAGTTTAGGGGGGCCTGGAAACACCATATATTTT. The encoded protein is CASSLGGPGNTIYF.